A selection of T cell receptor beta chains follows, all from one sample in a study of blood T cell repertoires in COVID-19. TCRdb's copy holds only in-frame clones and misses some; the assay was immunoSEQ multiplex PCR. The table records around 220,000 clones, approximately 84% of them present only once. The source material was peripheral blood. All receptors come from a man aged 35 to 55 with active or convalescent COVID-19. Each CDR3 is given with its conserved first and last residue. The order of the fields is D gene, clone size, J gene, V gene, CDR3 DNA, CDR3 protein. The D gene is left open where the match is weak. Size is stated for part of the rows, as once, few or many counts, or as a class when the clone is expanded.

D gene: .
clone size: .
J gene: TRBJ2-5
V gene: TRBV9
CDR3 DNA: TGTGCCAGCAGCGTGGCGGGGAACCAAGAGACCCAGTACTTC
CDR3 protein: CASSVAGNQETQYF

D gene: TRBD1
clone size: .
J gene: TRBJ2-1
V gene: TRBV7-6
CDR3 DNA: TGTGCCAGCAGTTCCGGGACAGGGGAGGACGCCTACAATGAGCAGTTCTTC
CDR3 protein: CASSSGTGEDAYNEQFF

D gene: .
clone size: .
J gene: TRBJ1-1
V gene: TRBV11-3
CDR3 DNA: TGTGCCAGCAGCTTAGGGGGCGAGAACACTGAAGCTTTCTTT
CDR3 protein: CASSLGGENTEAFF

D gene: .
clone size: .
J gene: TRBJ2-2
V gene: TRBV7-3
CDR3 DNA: TGTGCCAGCAGCTTAGGCTCCGGGGAGCTGTTTTTT
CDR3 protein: CASSLGSGELFF

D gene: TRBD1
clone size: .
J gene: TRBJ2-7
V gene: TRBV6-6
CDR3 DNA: TGTGCCAGCAGTGGATCGGGACAGGGAGGGTCCTACGAGCAGTACTTC
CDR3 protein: CASSGSGQGGSYEQYF

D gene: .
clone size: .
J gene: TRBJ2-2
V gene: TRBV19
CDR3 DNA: TGTGCCAGTAGTATGAGGAGCGGCCACACCGGGGAGCTGTTTTTT
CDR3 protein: CASSMRSGHTGELFF

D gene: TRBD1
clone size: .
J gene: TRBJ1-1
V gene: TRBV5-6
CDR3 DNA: TGTGCCAGCAGCTTGGCTGGGGGACAGGGTGAAGCTTTCTTT
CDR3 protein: CASSLAGGQGEAFF

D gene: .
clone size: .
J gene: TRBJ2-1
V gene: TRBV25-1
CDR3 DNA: TGTGCCAGCAGTGATGTGGGGGGGCCCTACAATGAGCAGTTCTTC
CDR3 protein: CASSDVGGPYNEQFF

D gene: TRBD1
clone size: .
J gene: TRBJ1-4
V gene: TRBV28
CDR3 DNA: TGTGCCAGCAGTCCCGACAGGGTGAGGGAAAAACTGTTTTTT
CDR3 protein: CASSPDRVREKLFF

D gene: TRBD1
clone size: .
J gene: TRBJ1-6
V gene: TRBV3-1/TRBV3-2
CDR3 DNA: TGTGCCAGCAGCCAGGACAGGGGGCTGGGATCACCCCTCCACTTT
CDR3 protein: CASSQDRGLGSPLHF

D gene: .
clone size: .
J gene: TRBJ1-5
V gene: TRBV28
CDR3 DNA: TGTGCCAGCAGCCTTTCGGGCGGGGCCGCTTATAGCAATCAGCCCCAGCATTTT
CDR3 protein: CASSLSGGAAYSNQPQHF

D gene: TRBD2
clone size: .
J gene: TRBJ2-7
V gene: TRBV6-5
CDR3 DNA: TGTGCCAGCAGACCCAGCGGCGGGAGCTACTACGAGCAGTACTTC
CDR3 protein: CASRPSGGSYYEQYF

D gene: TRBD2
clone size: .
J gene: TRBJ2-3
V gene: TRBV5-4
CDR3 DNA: TGTGCCAGCAGACCGGGACTAGCGGGAGACACAGATACGCAGTATTTT
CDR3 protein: CASRPGLAGDTDTQYF

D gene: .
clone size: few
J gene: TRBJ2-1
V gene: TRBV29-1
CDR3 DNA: TGCAGCGTTGCTGTGAGTGTCAATGAGCAGTTCTTC
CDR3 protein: CSVAVSVNEQFF

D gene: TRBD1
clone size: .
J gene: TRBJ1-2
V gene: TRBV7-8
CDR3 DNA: TGTGCCAGCAGTCGACAGGGTCTTGACTATGGCTACACCTTC
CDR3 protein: CASSRQGLDYGYTF

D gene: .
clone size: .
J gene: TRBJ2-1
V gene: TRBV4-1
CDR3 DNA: TGCGCCAGCAGCCAAGTTGAAACGGGAGCTACTGAGCAGTTCTTC
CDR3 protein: CASSQVETGATEQFF

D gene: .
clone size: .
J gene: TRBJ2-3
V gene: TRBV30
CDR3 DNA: TGTGCCTGGATCTGGAGCGATACGCAGTATTTT
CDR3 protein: CAWIWSDTQYF

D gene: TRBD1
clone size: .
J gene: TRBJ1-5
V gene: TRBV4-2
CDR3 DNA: TGTGCCAGCAGCCAAGATAGGGGACAGGGTGATCAGCCCCAGCATTTT
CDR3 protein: CASSQDRGQGDQPQHF

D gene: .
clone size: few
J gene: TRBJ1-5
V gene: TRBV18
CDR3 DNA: TGTGCCAGCTCATCCGGACAGCCCAATCAGCCCCAGCATTTT
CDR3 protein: CASSSGQPNQPQHF

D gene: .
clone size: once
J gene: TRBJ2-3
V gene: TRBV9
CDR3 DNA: TGTGCCAGCAGCCTATCAGGAGGAGACGAAACAGATACGCAGTATTTT
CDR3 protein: CASSLSGGDETDTQYF

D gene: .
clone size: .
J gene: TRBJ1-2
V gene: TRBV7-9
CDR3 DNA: TGTGCCAGCAGCTTAACAGACTATGGCTACACCTTC
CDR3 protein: CASSLTDYGYTF

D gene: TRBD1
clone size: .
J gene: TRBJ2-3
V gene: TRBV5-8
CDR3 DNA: TGTGCCAGCAGCTTGGTGACAGGGACAGATACGCAGTATTTT
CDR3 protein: CASSLVTGTDTQYF

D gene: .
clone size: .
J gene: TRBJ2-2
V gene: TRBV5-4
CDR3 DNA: TGTGCCAGCAGCTTGGGCGGGATGAACACCGGGGAGCTGTTTTTT
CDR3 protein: CASSLGGMNTGELFF

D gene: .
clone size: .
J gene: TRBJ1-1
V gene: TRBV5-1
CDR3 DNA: TGCGCCAGCAGCTTCTTCCCCCAGCGGGGAGGGGACACTGAAGCTTTCTTT
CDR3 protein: CASSFFPQRGGDTEAFF

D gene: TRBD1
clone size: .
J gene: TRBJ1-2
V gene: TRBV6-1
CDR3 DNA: TGTGCCAGCAGTGCCCGGGACAGGGGGTTTTCTAACCTCCTTTCCTATGGCTACACCTTC
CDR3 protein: CASSARDRGFSNLLSYGYTF

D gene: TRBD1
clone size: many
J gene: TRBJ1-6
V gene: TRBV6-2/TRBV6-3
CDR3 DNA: TGTGCCAGCAGTGGGACAGGGAGTATTTCACCCCTCCACTTT
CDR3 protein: CASSGTGSISPLHF

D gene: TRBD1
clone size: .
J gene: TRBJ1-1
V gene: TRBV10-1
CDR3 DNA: TGCGCCAGCAGTGAGGACAGGGTTGCTGAAGCTTTCTTT
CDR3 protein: CASSEDRVAEAFF

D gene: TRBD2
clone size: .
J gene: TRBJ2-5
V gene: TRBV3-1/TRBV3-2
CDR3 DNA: TGTGCCAGCAGCCCCAGCGGGGGGCTGGAGACCCAGTACTTC
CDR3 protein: CASSPSGGLETQYF